This T cell receptor beta chain originates from a study of control samples from healthy donors and cancer patients. This clone was seen only once. Sequencing was performed with immunoSEQ multiplex PCR; in TCRdb, only in-frame clones are kept and a portion is missing. The table has 75,000 to 100,000 clones, approximately 86% seen once. The sequencing input was blood. The sequence was collected from a woman in her forties or fifties in good health.

DNA for the CDR3: TGTGCCACCGACAGGGGAAACACTGAAGCTTTCTTT. Amino acids: CATDRGNTEAFF. The rearrangement joins TRBV6-6 to TRBJ1-1; 8 bases align to TRBD1. V gave up 10 bases and J gave up 2 bases; unmatched junction bases: 3. The CDR3 spans 12 residues. Germline loops: CDR1 MNHNY, CDR2 SVGAGI (reference sequence).